What follows describes a single TCR beta chain. Its binding antigen is unknown. One base away there is no much larger clone; base qualities are not given. The library came from the immunoSEQ multiplex PCR assay. In the authors' own workflow: A statistical classification framework was built to diagnose cytomegalovirus status from the catalog of TCR beta chain sequences. The table was pulled from immuneACCESS by TCRdb, which kept in-frame rearrangements only. Such tables lose some clones; where checked, under half of the loss comes from unresolved V genes, and the rest has no known cause. Clonal size and the V and J genes are those of that table, whereas D and trimming came from the DNA. Across this sample there are some 65,000 clones, with around 97% seen only once. The ten largest make up under 2.5% of the sample. The donors were included in the validation cohort of over a hundred subjects, a group kept apart from the roughly 730-subject first cohort.

The germline V gene gives CDR1 as MNHEY and CDR2 as SVGAGI. The CDR3 has 16 amino acids, counting the end cysteine and phenylalanine. Just CDR3 DNA is preserved here, 48 bases in frame from base 1. Trimming takes 0 bases from V and 0 bases from J, and the germline ends sit 11 bases apart. The sample originates from a study of cytomegalovirus exposure and HLA in healthy donors (dated by TCRdb to between 2016 and 2019). Looking at the study overall: The roughly 650 repertoires of the first cohort and the roughly 120 validation repertoires were produced on the same platform, according to a later analysis. To predict cytomegalovirus infection status, the study brought together high-throughput TCR immunosequencing, statistical association of individual TCRs with disease status, and machine learning. A separate validation cohort of roughly 130 different subjects was used in addition to the 666-subject first cohort. The study was designed to test whether signatures of past pathogen exposure could be identified by cataloging public T cell receptors.

The paper as a whole reports these results and caveats: Across donors, most TCR sequences were observed very rarely, whereas some public TCRs were present in many individuals. A total of 150 or so TCR beta chains were listed by the study as associated with cytomegalovirus. In a later analysis, TCRs clustered in the first cohort were found to also tend to co-occur in the approximately 120 validation repertoires, with over 90% of cluster scores above 0. The classifier was reported to diagnose cytomegalovirus status with high specificity and sensitivity in both the original and validation cohorts. The authors suggested that the approach could potentially be generalized to other disease states and immunological phenotypes. A later analysis had no HLA typing for the validation cohort, so co-occurrence there was scored across all 130 or so repertoires. A few of the identified cytomegalovirus-associated TCR beta chains were confirmed in vitro to be specific for cytomegalovirus antigens.

The sequencing input was PBMCs. The TCR sequence derives from a man aged 18 to 30 in good health and CMV-seronegative. The V and J genes are TRBV6-5 and TRBJ2-5, with TRBD2 perhaps the D gene, on 6 matching bases. The DNA sequence is as follows: TGTGCCAGCAGTTACTCGGGACTCCCCCACCAAGAGACCCAGTACTTC. It translates as CASSYSGLPHQETQYF.